The present TCR beta chain was sequenced within a study of T cells in Graves' hyperthyroidism and ophthalmopathy. Study outcomes and limitations: The authors' 13 V-J model separated ophthalmopathy from stable hyperthyroidism.

The CDR3 regions of TCR beta were amplified from RNA transcripts. The TCR CDR3 was amplified in a first-round RT-PCR using the HTBI primer set. TCRdb re-analysed the multiplex PCR reads in MiXCR, keeping a single row per CDR3 protein. The sample shows 660,000 or so distinct CDR3 sequences, nearly 45% of them seen only once. Concerning this clonotype: Its antigen is unidentified.

CDR3 size: 11 residues. Per the germline V gene, CDR1 is SQVTM and CDR2 is ANQGSEA. V gave up 5 bases and J gave up 6 bases, with 10 bases separating them. Specimen: peripheral blood or thyroid tissue (not recorded which). The clonotype was recovered from an adult man with Graves' disease, either hyperthyroidism or ophthalmopathy (not recorded which). This chain joins TRBV29-1 and TRBJ1-1; tentative D call: TRBD1 (5 bases). The DNA of the CDR3 is TGCAGCGTTCGCACGGGGGCTGAAGCTTTCTTT. It encodes CSVRTGAEAFF.